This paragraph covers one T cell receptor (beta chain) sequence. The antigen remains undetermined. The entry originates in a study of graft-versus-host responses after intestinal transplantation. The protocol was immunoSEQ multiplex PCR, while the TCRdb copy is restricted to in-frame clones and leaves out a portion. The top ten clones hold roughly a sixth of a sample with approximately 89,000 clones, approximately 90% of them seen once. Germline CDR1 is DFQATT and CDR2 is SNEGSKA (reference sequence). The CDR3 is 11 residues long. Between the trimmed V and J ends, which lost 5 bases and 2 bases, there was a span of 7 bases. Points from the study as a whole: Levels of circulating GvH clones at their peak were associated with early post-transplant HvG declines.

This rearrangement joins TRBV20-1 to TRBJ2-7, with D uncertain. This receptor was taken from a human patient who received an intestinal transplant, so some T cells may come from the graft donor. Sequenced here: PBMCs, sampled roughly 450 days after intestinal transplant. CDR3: CSAWVAYEQYF. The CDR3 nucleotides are TGCAGTGCTTGGGTAGCCTACGAGCAGTACTTC.